Reported below is one TCR beta chain. The record originates from a study of T cell responses to AZD1222 COVID-19 vaccine. Profiling relied on immunoSEQ multiplex PCR, and the TCRdb table lists in-frame clones only, not all of them. In the table there are approximately 100,000 clones, around 90% of which are singletons. The CDR3 is 17 amino acids. V dropped 8 bases and J dropped 4; count of bases not matched to a gene: 14. Per germline, CDR1 SNHLY and CDR2 FYNNEI. The TCR originated in an adult in good health. V gene TRBV2 combines with J gene TRBJ2-2, with 9 bases fitting TRBD2. The material sequenced was peripheral blood, taken on day 0 of AZD1222 vaccination. The CDR3 sequence: CASLAGAFGPSTGELFF. The CDR3 DNA is TGTGCCAGCTTAGCGGGGGCGTTTGGGCCTAGCACCGGGGAGCTGTTTTTT.